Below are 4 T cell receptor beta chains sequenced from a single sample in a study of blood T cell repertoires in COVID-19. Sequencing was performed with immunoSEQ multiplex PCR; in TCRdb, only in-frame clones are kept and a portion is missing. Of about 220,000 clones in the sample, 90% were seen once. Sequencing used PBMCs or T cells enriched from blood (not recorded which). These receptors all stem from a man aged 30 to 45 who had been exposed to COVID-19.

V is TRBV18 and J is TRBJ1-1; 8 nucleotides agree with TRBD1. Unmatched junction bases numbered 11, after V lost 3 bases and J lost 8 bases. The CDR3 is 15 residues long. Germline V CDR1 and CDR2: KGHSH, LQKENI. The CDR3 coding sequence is TGTGCCAGCTCACCCACACGACAGGGGACGACAGAAGCTTTCTTT. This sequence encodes CASSPTRQGTTEAFF.

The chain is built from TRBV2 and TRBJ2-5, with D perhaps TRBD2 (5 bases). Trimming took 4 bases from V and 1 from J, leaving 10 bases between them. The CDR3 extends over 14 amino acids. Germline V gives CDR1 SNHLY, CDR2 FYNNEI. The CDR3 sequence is CASSVRTSQETQYF. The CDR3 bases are TGTGCCAGCAGTGTCAGAACTAGCCAAGAGACCCAGTACTTC.

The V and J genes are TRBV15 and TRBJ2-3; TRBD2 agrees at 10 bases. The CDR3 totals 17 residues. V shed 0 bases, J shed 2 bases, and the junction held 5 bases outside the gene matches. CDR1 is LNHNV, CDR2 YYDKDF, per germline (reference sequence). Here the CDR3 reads CATSRDWLAGATDTQYF. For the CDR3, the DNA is TGTGCCACCAGCAGAGATTGGCTAGCGGGGGCCACAGATACGCAGTATTTT.

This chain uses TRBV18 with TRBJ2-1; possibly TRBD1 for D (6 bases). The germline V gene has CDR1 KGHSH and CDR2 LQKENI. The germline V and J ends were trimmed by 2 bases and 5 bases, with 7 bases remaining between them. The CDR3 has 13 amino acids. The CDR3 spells CASSPRQDNEQFF. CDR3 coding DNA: TGTGCCAGCTCACCAAGACAGGACAATGAGCAGTTCTTC.